This T cell receptor beta chain was identified in a study of PD-1 blockade in classical Hodgkin lymphoma. Study-wide points: When set against healthy donors, newly diagnosed patients were reported to show lower baseline TCR diversity.

As for this clone: The antigen is not known.

Every single patient, without exception, relapsed after autologous stem cell transplantation, and brentuximab vedotin exposure varied. The CDR3 sequence is 14 residues long. After removal of 8 bases from V and 5 bases from J, the junction contained 11 bases not matched to a gene. The germline V gene has CDR1 SGHTA and CDR2 FQGNSA. Clones were sequenced by immunoSEQ multiplex PCR, and TCRdb holds only the in-frame ones, with some missing. This sample carries fewer than 30,000 clones, roughly 80% of them seen once, and the ten largest clones take 21%. The rearrangement links TRBV7-2 to TRBJ2-5, with 7 bases that match TRBD1. This receptor was obtained from a human donor with classical Hodgkin lymphoma. This sample comprised peripheral blood mononuclear cells (PBMCs), obtained before the second cycle of nivolumab. The CDR3 sequence: CASRRTGYYETQYF. CDR3 nucleotide sequence: TGTGCCAGCCGAAGGACAGGCTACTACGAGACCCAGTACTTC.